These 23 T cell receptor beta chains share one sample of origin, sequenced in a study of cytomegalovirus exposure and HLA in healthy donors. TCRdb keeps only in-frame clones here, not all; method: immunoSEQ multiplex PCR. The repertoire holds about 280,000 clones, with 65% to 90% as singletons. Sequenced: PBMCs. These receptor sequences come from a woman aged 18-30 years in good health and CMV-seronegative.

The gene calls are TRBV6-5 and TRBJ1-4; D call uncertain. V lost 8 bases to trimming and J lost 0 bases, with 10 bases between them. The CDR3 extends over 14 amino acids. CDR1 and CDR2 (germline): MNHEY, SVGAGI. CDR3 region: CASGVLATNEKLFF. The CDR3 nucleotides read TGTGCCAGCGGTGTTCTAGCAACTAATGAAAAACTGTTTTTT.

This chain uses TRBV10-2 with TRBJ1-2; tentatively, D is TRBD1 (6 bases). This CDR3 contains 17 residues. In germline, CDR1 is WSHSY, CDR2 SAAADI. V lost 7 bases and J lost 7, with 28 bases in between. The CDR3 DNA sequence: TGCGCCAGCAATAAACAGGGACTAAGGGCAGGAACGGGTGGCTACACCTTC. Its protein product is CASNKQGLRAGTGGYTF.

This clone has just one count. The chain uses TRBV28 and TRBJ1-2; 8 bases match TRBD1. Germline values: CDR1 MDHEN, CDR2 SYDVKM. V dropped 6 bases and J dropped 1; count of bases not matched to a gene: 10. The CDR3 extends over 16 amino acids. The chain's CDR3 is CASSWTGMRVNYGYTF. The CDR3 DNA reads TGTGCCAGCAGCTGGACAGGGATGAGGGTTAACTATGGCTACACCTTC.

This rearrangement joins TRBV7-9 to TRBJ1-1, with D tentatively TRBD1 (5 bases). Trimming cost V 3 bases and J 5 bases, with 13 bases left between them. The CDR3 contains 14 residues. CDR1 and CDR2 from the germline V gene are SEHNR and FQNEAQ (reference sequence). CDR3 loop: CASSFLGVDTEAFF. The CDR3 DNA is TGTGCCAGCAGCTTTTTAGGGGTAGATACTGAAGCTTTCTTT.

The chain employs TRBV30 and TRBJ1-6; possible D gene TRBD1, 6 bases. The CDR3 runs to 14 residues. Germline loops: CDR1 GTSNPN, CDR2 SVGIG (reference sequence). V was shortened by 2 bases and J by 2 bases, with 7 bases between the two germline ends. Here the CDR3 reads CAWSRTAYNSPLHF. The CDR3 DNA is TGTGCCTGGAGTCGGACAGCCTATAATTCACCCCTCCACTTT.

The gene calls are TRBV7-9 and TRBJ2-7; 10 nucleotides agree with TRBD1. This CDR3 spans 15 amino acids. In germline, CDR1 is SEHNR, CDR2 FQNEAQ (reference sequence). V shed 4 bases, J shed 3 bases, and the junction held 6 bases outside the gene matches. The CDR3 coding sequence is TGTGCCAGCAGCTCCCCGGGACAGGGGATCTACGAGCAGTACTTC. This encodes CASSSPGQGIYEQYF. Full variable domain (rest looked up from reference TRBV7-9 and TRBJ2-7): DTGVSQNPRHKITKRGQNVTFRCDPISEHNRLYWYRQTLGQGPEFLTYFQNEAQLEKSRLLSDRFSAERPKGSFSTLEIQRTEQGDSAMYLCASSSPGQGIYEQYFGPGTRLTVT.

The V gene is TRBV6-6, the J gene TRBJ2-3, with TRBD2 identical over 7 bases. CDR3 length equals 15 residues. The ends lost 6 bases at V and 0 bases at J; junction bases unmatched: 6. Germline V gene data show CDR1 as MNHNY and CDR2 as SVGAGI (reference sequence). This chain's CDR3 is CASRLAGDSTDTQYF. CDR3 coding DNA: TGTGCCAGCAGACTCGCGGGGGATAGCACAGATACGCAGTATTTT.

V is TRBV19 and J is TRBJ2-1; 10 bases match TRBD1. CDR1 is LNHDA and CDR2 is SQIVND in the germline V gene (reference sequence). The CDR3 contains 18 residues. V lost 4 bases, J lost 2 bases, and 11 bases stayed unmatched. CDR3 sequence (DNA): TGTGCCAGTAGTACCCTCATTGGACAGGGGGGACCCTACAATGAGCAGTTCTTC. It translates to CASSTLIGQGGPYNEQFF.

The sample holds a few counts of this clone. The CDR3 spells CASSRGQGLEKLFF. Here the CDR3 DNA reads TGCGCCAGCAGCCGCGGACAGGGTCTTGAAAAACTGTTTTTT. The chain couples TRBV5-1 to TRBJ1-4; 8 bases map to TRBD1. The V and J ends lost 4 bases and 7 bases, in that order; junction bases with no gene match: 6. Per the germline V gene, CDR1 is SGHRS and CDR2 is YFSETQ. The CDR3 consists of 14 residues.

On this clone itself: Distinct nucleotide sequences in the sample also encode this CDR3. The rearrangement links TRBV5-1 to TRBJ2-6; D remains unclear. CDR3 length: 15 residues. The ends were cut back, 0 bases at V and 7 bases at J, with 11 bases in the middle. Germline V lookup: CDR1 SGHRS, CDR2 YFSETQ. The CDR3 DNA reads as TGCGCCAGCAGCTTGGTCACCGCAGGAGCCAACGTCCTGACTTTC. This sequence encodes CASSLVTAGANVLTF.

The V gene is TRBV18, the J gene TRBJ2-7, with D maybe TRBD1 (6 bases). Germline CDR1 reads KGHSH; CDR2 reads LQKENI. The CDR3 totals 13 residues. Trimming cost V 3 bases and J 5 bases, with 11 bases left between them. The CDR3 loop is CASSPQRDNEQYF. The CDR3 coding sequence is TGTGCCAGCTCACCGCAAAGGGACAACGAGCAGTACTTC. Supplemented by reference TRBV18 and TRBJ2-7, the full variable domain reads NAGVMQNPRHLVRRRGQEARLRCSPMKGHSHVYWYRQLPEEGLKFMVYLQKENIIDESGMPKERFSAEFPKEGPSILRIQQVVRGDSAAYFCASSPQRDNEQYFGPGTRLTVT.

The chain combines TRBV6-5 with TRBJ2-2; D is unresolved. V lost 4 bases and J 8 bases, leaving 8 bases between the germline ends. The CDR3 has 12 amino acids. Germline loops: CDR1 MNHEY, CDR2 SVGAGI. CDR3 loop: CASSSTRGELFF. The DNA for the CDR3 is TGTGCCAGCAGTTCGACACGGGGGGAGCTGTTTTTT.

The chain recombines TRBV27 with TRBJ2-7; TRBD2 is a possible D gene (6 bases). From germline, CDR1 is MNHEY and CDR2 SMNVEV (reference sequence). V was shortened by 3 bases and J by 1 base, with 7 bases between the two germline ends. The CDR3 length is 13 residues. For the CDR3, the DNA is TGTGCCAGCAGTTTCGGGACTTCCTACGAGCAGTACTTC. This gives the protein CASSFGTSYEQYF.

The genes are TRBV7-2 and TRBJ2-1, with 10 bases lining up with TRBD2. J was trimmed by 4 bases and V by 5 bases; bases with no gene match: 5. Germline assignment: CDR1 SGHTA and CDR2 FQGNSA. The CDR3 runs 15 residues. The DNA of the CDR3 is TGTGCCAGCAGCGAAACTAGCGGGGTGTACAATGAGCAGTTCTTC. Its translation: CASSETSGVYNEQFF.

The rearrangement links TRBV5-1 to TRBJ2-7, with TRBD1 identical over 10 bases. Trimming cost V 3 bases and J 4 bases; bases outside gene matches: 1. Germline values: CDR1 SGHRS, CDR2 YFSETQ. The CDR3 is 13 amino acids. CDR3 coding DNA: TGCGCCAGCAGCTGGGACAGGGGATACGAGCAGTACTTC. It encodes CASSWDRGYEQYF.

In this sample, this clone turned up many times. The chain combines TRBV2 with TRBJ1-2; 8 nucleotides align to TRBD1. With 8 bases clipped from V and 1 base from J, the junction kept 15 bases outside the gene matches. CDR3 length equals 17 residues. Germline CDR1 is SNHLY and CDR2 is FYNNEI. The CDR3 loop is CASSQDRGNPHNYGYTF. As DNA, the CDR3 is TGTGCCAGCTCCCAAGACAGGGGCAACCCTCATAACTATGGCTACACCTTC.

In its sample, this clone was seen a few times. The V gene is TRBV5-1, the J gene TRBJ1-1; maybe TRBD1 (5 bases). From germline, CDR1 is SGHRS and CDR2 YFSETQ. The CDR3 is 13 residues long. With 1 base removed from V and 7 bases from J, the gap between germline ends came to 11 bases. The CDR3 here is CASSLLEGVEAFF. The CDR3 DNA is TGCGCCAGCAGCTTGTTAGAAGGGGTTGAAGCTTTCTTT.

J is TRBJ1-2 and V is TRBV5-6; 8 bases are a match to TRBD1. The CDR3 runs to 13 residues. V dropped 4 bases and J dropped 8; count of bases not matched to a gene: 7. CDR1 is SGHDT, CDR2 YYEEEE, per germline. CDR3 loop: CASSPTGAQGYTF. Written as DNA, the CDR3 is TGTGCCAGCAGCCCGACAGGGGCGCAGGGCTACACCTTC. Drawing the rest from reference TRBV5-6 and TRBJ1-2, the complete variable domain is DAGVTQSPTHLIKTRGQQVTLRCSPKSGHDTVSWYQQALGQGPQFIFQYYEEEERQRGNFPDRFSGHQFPNYSSELNVNALLLGDSALYLCASSPTGAQGYTFGSGTRLTVV.

This clone occurred once. The chain has TRBV13 and TRBJ2-7; 10 bases fit TRBD2. The CDR3 totals 16 residues. Germline V CDR1 and CDR2: PRHDT, FYEKMQ (reference sequence). The trim removed 5 bases at V and 1 base at J, leaving 8 bases unmatched. The CDR3 sequence: CASSMGAGGPSYEQYF. The CDR3 DNA is TGTGCCAGCAGCATGGGAGCGGGGGGGCCGTCCTACGAGCAGTACTTC. Complete variable domain (other parts from reference TRBV13 and TRBJ2-7): AAGVIQSPRHLIKEKRETATLKCYPIPRHDTVYWYQQGPGQDPQFLISFYEKMQSDKGSIPDRFSAQQFSDYHSELNMSSLELGDSALYFCASSMGAGGPSYEQYFGPGTRLTVT.

J is TRBJ1-3 and V is TRBV6-5; D not resolved. The CDR3 sequence is 13 residues long. V lost 5 bases and J lost 2, with 7 bases in between. The germline gives CDR1 MNHEY, CDR2 SVGAGI. CDR3 DNA sequence: TGTGCCAGCAGTAGTCTACCTGGAAACACCATATATTTT. Translation gives CASSSLPGNTIYF.

A note on this clone: The junction departs from germline at one end; a sequencing error may be responsible. The V and J genes are TRBV5-1 and TRBJ2-7; D call uncertain. The CDR3 extends over 12 amino acids. The V gene's germline CDR1 is SGHRS and CDR2 YFSETQ. CDR3 loop: CASSSSSYEQYF. CDR3 in DNA: TGTGCCAGCAGCTCGAGCTCCTACGAGCAGTACTTC.

This chain joins TRBV5-1 and TRBJ1-1; D ambiguous. V gave up 0 bases and J gave up 1 base, with 4 bases separating them. Germline values: CDR1 SGHRS, CDR2 YFSETQ. The CDR3 consists of 13 residues. The chain's CDR3 is CASSLAGNTEAFF. CDR3 sequence (DNA): TGCGCCAGCAGCTTGGCAGGGAACACTGAAGCTTTCTTT.

V and J are TRBV5-1 and TRBJ1-6; no reliable D call. The germline V gene has CDR1 SGHRS and CDR2 YFSETQ. The CDR3 covers 13 residues. V lost 4 bases to trimming and J lost 14 bases, with 16 bases between them. CDR3 region: CASSTDTGFTLHF. DNA of the CDR3: TGCGCCAGCAGCACCGACACGGGGTTTACCCTCCACTTT.